This T cell receptor (beta chain) comes out of a study of T cells in Graves' hyperthyroidism and ophthalmopathy. There were TCR beta CDR3 regions amplified from RNA transcripts. In the first-round RT-PCR of the TCR CDR3, the HTBI primer set was used. TCRdb ran MiXCR on the multiplex PCR reads and lists one entry per CDR3 protein. The sample includes roughly 640,000 distinct CDR3 sequences, roughly 16% seen only once; the top ten take about 3.5%. With respect to this clonotype: Its specificity is unknown.

Notes on the study in general: It was a median 6.5 months before onset that the model predicted ophthalmopathy. Appearing also in blood were most of the thyroid clonotypes expanded above 0.001.

Ophthalmopathy cases scored 3 or more on the Clinical Activity Score and 4 or more on NOSPECS grade, with duration below 3 months. The sequenced sample consisted of blood. This clonotype was sampled from a middle-aged woman with Graves' ophthalmopathy.

CDR3 residues: CASSPQGQVSGELFF. DNA of the CDR3: TGTGCCAGTAGTCCCCAGGGGCAAGTTTCCGGGGAGCTGTTTTTT. The rearrangement uses TRBV19 and TRBJ2-2, with a possible D match to TRBD1 (6 bases). Between the trimmed V and J ends, which lost 5 bases and 6 bases, there was a span of 16 bases. The CDR3 loop spans 15 amino acids. Germline V CDR1 and CDR2: LNHDA, SQIVND (reference sequence).